The present entry profiles one T cell receptor beta chain with its context. Its target is not known. The data stem from a study of cytomegalovirus exposure and HLA in healthy donors. Study-level results: Follow-up analysis later connected one missense variant in DCLRE1C with trimming of TCR beta V- and J-genes. At a 0.05 false discovery rate, a later analysis found some 17,000 TCR beta sequences to be associated with HLA alleles. Among donors in an Asian-associated ancestry cluster, a later analysis reportedly found fewer N-insertions than the roughly 610-donor mean.

Germline values: CDR1 SQVTM, CDR2 ANQGSEA. This CDR3 comprises 13 residues. Germline trimming cut 4 bases from V and 5 bases from J; bases unmatched to any gene: 4. The PCR was carried out with 60 Vbeta primers and 13 Jbeta primers. Study processing details: Roughly 10 million shared chains were among the 65 million to 85 million unique TCR beta chains that a later analysis counted. Clones were sequenced by immunoSEQ multiplex PCR, and TCRdb holds only the in-frame ones, with some missing. The V and J calls and clone size are taken from that table; D and trimming were inferred from the DNA. The data hold under 200,000 clones, with 68% observed a single time.

This sequence joins TRBV29-1 and TRBJ2-7, with 11 nucleotides matching TRBD1. The sample consisted of PBMCs. The sequence was collected from a man aged 45-65 years in good health and CMV-seronegative. The CDR3 DNA follows: TGCAGCGTTGCTGGGACAGGGGGGGACGAGCAGTACTTC. This codes for CSVAGTGGDEQYF.